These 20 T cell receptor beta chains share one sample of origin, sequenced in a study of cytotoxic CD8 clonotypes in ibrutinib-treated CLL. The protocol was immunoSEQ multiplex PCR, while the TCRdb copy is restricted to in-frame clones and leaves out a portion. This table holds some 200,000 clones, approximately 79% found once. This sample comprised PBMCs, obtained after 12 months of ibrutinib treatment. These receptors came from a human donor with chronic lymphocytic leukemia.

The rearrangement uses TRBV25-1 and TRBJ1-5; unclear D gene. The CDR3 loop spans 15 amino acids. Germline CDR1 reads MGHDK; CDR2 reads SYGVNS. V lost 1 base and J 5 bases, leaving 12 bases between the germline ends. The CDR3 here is CASSESGTSYQPQHF. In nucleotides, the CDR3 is TGTGCCAGCAGTGAATCGGGCACCAGCTATCAGCCCCAGCATTTT.

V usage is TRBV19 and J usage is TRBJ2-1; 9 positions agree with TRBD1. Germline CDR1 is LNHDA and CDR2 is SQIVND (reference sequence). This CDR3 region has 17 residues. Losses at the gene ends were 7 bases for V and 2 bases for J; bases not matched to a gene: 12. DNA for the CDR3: TGTGCCAGTACCCAAACACCGGGACAGGGACCCTACAATGAGCAGTTCTTC. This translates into CASTQTPGQGPYNEQFF.

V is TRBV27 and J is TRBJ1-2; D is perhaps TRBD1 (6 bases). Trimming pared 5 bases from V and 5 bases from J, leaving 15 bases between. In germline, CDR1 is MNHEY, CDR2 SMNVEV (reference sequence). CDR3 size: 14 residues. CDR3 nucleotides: TGTGCCAGCAGTGATGGAGGACAGAATTATGGCTACACCTTC. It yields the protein CASSDGGQNYGYTF.

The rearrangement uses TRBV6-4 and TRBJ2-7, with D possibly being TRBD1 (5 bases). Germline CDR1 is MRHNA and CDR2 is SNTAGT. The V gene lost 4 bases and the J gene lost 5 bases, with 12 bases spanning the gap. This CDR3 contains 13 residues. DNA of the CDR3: TGTGCCAGCAGTGTGACTCTAGGGGACGAGCAGTACTTC. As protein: CASSVTLGDEQYF.

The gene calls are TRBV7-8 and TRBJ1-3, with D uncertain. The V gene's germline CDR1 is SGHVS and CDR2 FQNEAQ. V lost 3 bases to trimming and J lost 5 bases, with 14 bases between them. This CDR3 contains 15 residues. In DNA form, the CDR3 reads TGTGCCAGCAGCTTCAATCTTCATTATAGAAACACCATATATTTT. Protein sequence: CASSFNLHYRNTIYF.

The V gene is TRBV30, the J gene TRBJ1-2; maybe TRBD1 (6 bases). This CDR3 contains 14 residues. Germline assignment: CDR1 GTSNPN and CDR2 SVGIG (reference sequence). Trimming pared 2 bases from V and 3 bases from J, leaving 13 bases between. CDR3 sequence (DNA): TGTGCCTGGAGTACCCCAGACAGGTACTATGGCTACACCTTC. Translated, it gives CAWSTPDRYYGYTF. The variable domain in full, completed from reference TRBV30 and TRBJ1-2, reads SQTIHQWPATLVQPVGSPLSLECTVEGTSNPNLYWYRQAAGRGLQLLFYSVGIGQISSEVPQNLSASRPQDRQFILSSKKLLLSDSGFYLCAWSTPDRYYGYTFGSGTRLTVV.

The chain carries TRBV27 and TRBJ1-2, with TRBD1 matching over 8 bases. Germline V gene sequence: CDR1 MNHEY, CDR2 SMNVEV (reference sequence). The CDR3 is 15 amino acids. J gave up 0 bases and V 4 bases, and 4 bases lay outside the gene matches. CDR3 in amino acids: CASSSGQVPNYGYTF. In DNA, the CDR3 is TGTGCCAGCAGTTCGGGACAGGTGCCTAACTATGGCTACACCTTC.

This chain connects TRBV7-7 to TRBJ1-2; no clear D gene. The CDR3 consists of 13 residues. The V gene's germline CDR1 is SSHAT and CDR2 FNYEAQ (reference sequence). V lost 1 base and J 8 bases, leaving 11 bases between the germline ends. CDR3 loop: CASSLEKPKGYTF. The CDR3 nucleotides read TGTGCCAGCAGCTTAGAAAAGCCAAAGGGCTACACCTTC.

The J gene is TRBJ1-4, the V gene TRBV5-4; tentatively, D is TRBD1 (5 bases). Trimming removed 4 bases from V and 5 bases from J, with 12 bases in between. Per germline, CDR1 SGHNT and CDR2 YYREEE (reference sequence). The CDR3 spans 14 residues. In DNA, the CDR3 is TGTGCCAGCAGCGTTGACAGCGCGAATGAAAAACTGTTTTTT. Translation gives CASSVDSANEKLFF.

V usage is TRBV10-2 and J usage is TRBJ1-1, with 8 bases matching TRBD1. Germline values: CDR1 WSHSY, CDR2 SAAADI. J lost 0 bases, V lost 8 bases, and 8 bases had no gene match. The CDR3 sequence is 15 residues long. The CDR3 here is CASRGTGAMNTEAFF. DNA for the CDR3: TGCGCCAGCCGGGGGACAGGCGCTATGAACACTGAAGCTTTCTTT.

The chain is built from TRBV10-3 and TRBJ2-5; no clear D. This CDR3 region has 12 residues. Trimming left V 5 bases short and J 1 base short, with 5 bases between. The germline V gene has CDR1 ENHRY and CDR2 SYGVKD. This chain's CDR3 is CAISKGQETQYF. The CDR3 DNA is TGTGCCATCAGTAAGGGCCAAGAGACCCAGTACTTC.

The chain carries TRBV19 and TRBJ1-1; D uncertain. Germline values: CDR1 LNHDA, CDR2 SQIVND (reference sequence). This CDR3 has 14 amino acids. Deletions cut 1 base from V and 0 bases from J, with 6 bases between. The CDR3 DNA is TGTGCCAGTAGTATAGGGCTGATGAACACTGAAGCTTTCTTT. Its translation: CASSIGLMNTEAFF.

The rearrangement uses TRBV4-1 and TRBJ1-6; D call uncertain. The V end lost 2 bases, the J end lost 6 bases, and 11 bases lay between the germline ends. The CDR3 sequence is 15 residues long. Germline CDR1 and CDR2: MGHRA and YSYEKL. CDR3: CASSQYMGSNSPLHF. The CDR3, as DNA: TGCGCCAGCAGCCAATACATGGGTAGTAATTCACCCCTCCACTTT.

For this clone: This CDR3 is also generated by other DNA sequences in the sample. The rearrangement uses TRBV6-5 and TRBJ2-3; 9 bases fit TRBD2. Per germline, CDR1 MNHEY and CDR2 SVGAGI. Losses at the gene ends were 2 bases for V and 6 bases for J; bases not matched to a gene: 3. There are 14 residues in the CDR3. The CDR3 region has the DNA TGTGCCAGCAGTTACGGCGGGGGGGCGGATACGCAGTATTTT. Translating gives CASSYGGGADTQYF.

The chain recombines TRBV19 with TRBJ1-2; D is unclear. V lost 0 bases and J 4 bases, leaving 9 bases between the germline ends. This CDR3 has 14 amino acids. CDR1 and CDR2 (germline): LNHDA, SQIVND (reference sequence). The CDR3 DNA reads TGTGCCAGTAGTATAGACGCGGGTGGCTATGGCTACACCTTC. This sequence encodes CASSIDAGGYGYTF.

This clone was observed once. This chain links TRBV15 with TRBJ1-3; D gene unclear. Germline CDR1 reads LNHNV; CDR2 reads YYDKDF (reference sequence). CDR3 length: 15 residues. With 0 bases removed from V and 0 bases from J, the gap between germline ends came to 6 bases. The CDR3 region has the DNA TGTGCCACCAGCAGAGATTTTGGCTCTGGAAACACCATATATTTT. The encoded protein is CATSRDFGSGNTIYF.

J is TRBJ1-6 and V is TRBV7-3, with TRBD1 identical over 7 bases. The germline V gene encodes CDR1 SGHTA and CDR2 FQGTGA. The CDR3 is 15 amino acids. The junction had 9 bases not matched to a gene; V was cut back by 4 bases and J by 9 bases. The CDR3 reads CASSWDSYGGSPLHF. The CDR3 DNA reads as TGTGCCAGCAGCTGGGACAGCTACGGGGGTTCACCCCTCCACTTT.

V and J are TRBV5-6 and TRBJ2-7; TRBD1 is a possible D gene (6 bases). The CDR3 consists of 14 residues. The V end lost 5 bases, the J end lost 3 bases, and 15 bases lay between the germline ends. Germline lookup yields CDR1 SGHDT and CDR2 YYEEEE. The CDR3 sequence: CASSRQVNYYEQYF. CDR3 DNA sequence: TGTGCCAGCAGTCGACAGGTAAACTACTACGAGCAGTACTTC.

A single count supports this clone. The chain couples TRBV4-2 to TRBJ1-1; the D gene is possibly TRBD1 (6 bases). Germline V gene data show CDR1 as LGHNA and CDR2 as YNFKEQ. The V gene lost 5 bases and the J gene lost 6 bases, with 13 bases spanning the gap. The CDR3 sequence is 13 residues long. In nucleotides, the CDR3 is TGTGCCAGCAGCTACAGGGATTCCTCTGAAGCTTTCTTT. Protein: CASSYRDSSEAFF.

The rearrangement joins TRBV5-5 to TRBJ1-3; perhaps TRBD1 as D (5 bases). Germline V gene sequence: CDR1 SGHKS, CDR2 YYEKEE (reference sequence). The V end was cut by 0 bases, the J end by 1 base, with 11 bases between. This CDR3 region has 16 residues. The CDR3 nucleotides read TGTGCCAGCAGCTTGGGACAGAGGAGTTCTGGAAACACCATATATTTT. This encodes CASSLGQRSSGNTIYF.